A single T cell receptor (beta chain) is shown here with its context. The target of this receptor is not known. No per-base quality is available; no much larger clone lies one base away. This sample was included in a study of CD8 T cells in Susac syndrome (dated by TCRdb to between 2018 and 2020). Study-wide context: Repertoire sequencing was used to test whether CD8+ T cell activation and differentiation in Susac syndrome was antigen driven. Paper-wide results and their limitations: The study acknowledged that relatively few individuals were included in the TCR sequencing and HLA analysis.

RNA was extracted with the RNeasy kit and roughly 0.45 to 1 ug was reverse transcribed using random hexamers. The immunoSEQ multiplex PCR assay, which covers 54 Vbeta and 13 Jbeta segments, was used to amplify TCR beta CDR3 regions. PCR amplification bias was corrected using a synthetic template baseline for primer optimization and computational correction. As for the original processing: Reads were assigned to V, D and J genes according to IMGT and analyzed in immunoSEQ Analyzer, with only productive sequences retained. Clonality was computed as one minus Shannon entropy normalized by log2 of the number of productive unique sequences. For each patient and control, public and private clones were evaluated within the 100 most prevalent clones. Susac-specific clones were defined as absent from healthy and MS cohorts, over a thousand published viral clones and other ImmuneACCESS disease sequences. The public reads were reanalyzed by TCRdb: fastp trimming at Q25, MiXCR alignment, in-frame beta chains only. Rows are unified per CDR3 protein, each entry keeping the most common DNA and genes. The V and J calls come from TCRdb's annotation, not from the publication. The sample table lists about 200,000 distinct CDR3 sequences, roughly 95% of them with a count of one. Under 0.095% of the sample comes from the top ten.

Peripheral blood CD8+ and CD4+ T cells from healthy donors, Susac syndrome patients and multiple sclerosis patients were profiled using high-throughput TCR beta sequencing. Treatment-naive patients with stable or active relapsing-remitting disease fulfilling revised McDonald criteria were used as multiple sclerosis controls. CD8+ TEMRA cells were enriched by FACS, while bulk CD8+ and CD4+ T cells were purified by magnetic negative isolation. Blood was drawn into EDTA tubes, processed within 24 hours, and PBMCs were isolated by density gradient centrifugation. PBMCs intended for TCR sequencing were frozen in liquid nitrogen and were later thawed in a 37 degrees C water bath. A purity of at least 90% was achieved for sorted or isolated CD4+, CD8+ and CD8+ TEMRA cells. Its CDR3 holds 13 amino acids, cysteine through phenylalanine. CDR3 DNA is the only sequence kept; it has 39 bases, read in frame from the first base. Taken from the germline V gene, the CDR1 and CDR2 loops are SGHTA and FQGNSA. The junction shows trimming of 3 bases on V and 5 bases on J, plus 10 bases between the germline ends.

This receptor was taken from a human donor with multiple sclerosis. The sample comprised CD4+ T cells from PBMCs. This receptor chain uses TRBV7-2 and TRBJ1-1; the D gene is perhaps TRBD1, on 5 matching bases. The CDR3 sequence is CASSFPGGTEAFF. The DNA sequence follows: TGTGCCAGCAGCTTTCCGGGGGGGACTGAAGCTTTCTTT. Extended through the reference TRBV7-2 and TRBJ1-1 proteins, this CDR3 yields the full variable domain: GAGVSQSPSNKVTEKGKDVELRCDPISGHTALYWYRQSLGQGLEFLIYFQGNSAPDKSGLPSDRFSAERTGGSVSTLTIQRTQQEDSAVYLCASSFPGGTEAFFGQGTRLTVV.